This TCR beta chain was captured by sequencing in a study of T cells in Graves' hyperthyroidism and ophthalmopathy. This clonotype is a singleton in its sample. The antigen is unknown. Amplification of TCR beta CDR3 regions was performed using RNA transcripts as template. Initially, a first-round RT-PCR of the TCR CDR3 employed the HTBI primer set. Via MiXCR, TCRdb re-called the multiplex PCR reads, giving one row per CDR3 protein. This repertoire shows approximately 100,000 distinct CDR3 sequences, approximately 50% found once; its top ten account for approximately 25%. The study, taken as a whole, reports: In the analysis, a 13 V-J model separated ophthalmopathy from stable hyperthyroidism.

V gave up 4 bases and J gave up 8 bases, with 6 bases separating them. The CDR3 has 11 amino acids. Germline V CDR1 and CDR2: LNHDA, SQIVND (reference sequence). The receptor was derived from a man between 35 and 55 years old with Graves' hyperthyroidism. The chain uses TRBV19 and TRBJ2-1; D is possibly TRBD2 (6 bases). The sequencing sample was made of blood. The CDR3, as DNA: TGTGCCAGTAGTACGGGGGATGAGCAGTTCTTC. This encodes CASSTGDEQFF.